One sample yielded the 16 T cell receptor beta chains listed below, sequenced in a study of T cell responses to AZD1222 COVID-19 vaccine. Using immunoSEQ multiplex PCR, the repertoire was profiled, and TCRdb retains in-frame clones only, with some absent. The sample carries under 150,000 clones, about 90% recorded once. The specimen was peripheral blood, collected 28 days after the second AZD1222 dose. The receptor source for this set is an adult who received the AZD1222 COVID-19 vaccine.

The chain is built from TRBV2 and TRBJ2-1; 7 bases align to TRBD1. Trimming removed 10 bases from V and 2 bases from J; junction bases left unmatched: 8. The CDR3 runs to 14 residues. Per the germline V gene, CDR1 is SNHLY and CDR2 is FYNNEI. The CDR3 loop reads CANSDRVTYNEQFF. The CDR3 nucleotides read TGTGCCAACTCCGACAGGGTGACCTACAATGAGCAGTTCTTC.

V gene TRBV7-2 combines with J gene TRBJ1-2, with TRBD1 matching over 7 bases. In germline, CDR1 is SGHTA, CDR2 FQGNSA. The CDR3 length is 13 residues. V was clipped by 8 bases and J by 2 bases; unmatched bases: 5. Here the CDR3 reads CASSGDRNYGYTF. The DNA for the CDR3 is TGTGCCAGCTCAGGGGACAGAAACTATGGCTACACCTTC.

CDR3 residues: CASSLFGRPGDGYTF. In DNA form, the CDR3 reads TGTGCCAGCAGTTTATTTGGCAGACCGGGGGATGGCTACACCTTC. This chain uses TRBV27 with TRBJ1-2, with D possibly matching TRBD1 (5 bases). This CDR3 is built from 15 residues. The V gene's germline CDR1 is MNHEY and CDR2 SMNVEV (reference sequence). Trimming shortened V by 1 base and J by 6 bases, and 15 bases separated the two germline ends.

The chain employs TRBV14 and TRBJ2-1, with D unresolved. The CDR3 is 15 amino acids. Trimming took 0 bases from V and 0 from J, leaving 6 bases between them. Germline CDR1 and CDR2: SGHDN and FVKESK. CDR3 nucleotide sequence: TGTGCCAGCAGCCAAGATCACGGCTCCTACAATGAGCAGTTCTTC. This gives the protein CASSQDHGSYNEQFF. Full variable domain (missing parts from reference TRBV14 and TRBJ2-1): EAGVTQFPSHSVIEKGQTVTLRCDPISGHDNLYWYRRVMGKEIKFLLHFVKESKQDESGMPNNRFLAERTGGTYSTLKVQPAELEDSGVYFCASSQDHGSYNEQFFGPGTRLTVL.

V usage is TRBV12-3 or TRBV12-4 and J usage is TRBJ1-1; D is undetermined. V was pared by 8 bases and J by 3 bases, with 13 bases between. This CDR3 has 13 amino acids. CDR3 in DNA: TGTGCCAGCGGACGACTGAGGGACACTGAAGCTTTCTTT. As protein: CASGRLRDTEAFF.

The V call is TRBV5-6, the J call TRBJ2-3; no clear D. The CDR3 sequence is 12 residues long. CDR1 and CDR2 from the germline V gene are SGHDT and YYEEEE. V was shortened by 5 bases and J by 2 bases, with 6 bases between the two germline ends. CDR3 region: CASSDDTDTQYF. The CDR3, as DNA: TGTGCCAGCAGTGACGACACAGATACGCAGTATTTT.

The V call is TRBV5-4, the J call TRBJ2-1; 10 nucleotides match TRBD2. The CDR3 totals 16 residues. The germline V gene has CDR1 SGHNT and CDR2 YYREEE (reference sequence). V dropped 5 bases and J dropped 7; count of bases not matched to a gene: 12. The CDR3 sequence is CASRDLGLAIGNEQFF. CDR3 coding DNA: TGTGCCAGCAGAGACTTGGGACTAGCGATAGGGAATGAGCAGTTCTTC. The whole variable domain, remainder taken from reference TRBV5-4 and TRBJ2-1, is ETGVTQSPTHLIKTRGQQVTLRCSSQSGHNTVSWYQQALGQGPQFIFQYYREEENGRGNFPPRFSGLQFPNYSSELNVNALELDDSALYLCASRDLGLAIGNEQFFGPGTRLTVL.

The V call is TRBV21-1, the J call TRBJ1-3. TRBV21-1 is a listed pseudogene. The CDR3 consists of 16 residues. The CDR3 region is CASSYNERLGLNTIYF. The CDR3 coding sequence is TGTGCCAGCAGCTACAATGAGCGGCTTGGACTGAACACCATATATTTT.

The chain joins TRBV7-3 to TRBJ1-1, with D tentatively TRBD1 (6 bases). Germline assignment: CDR1 SGHTA and CDR2 FQGTGA. Trimming pared 2 bases from V and 3 bases from J, leaving 7 bases between. This CDR3 contains 13 residues. The CDR3 DNA sequence: TGTGCCAGCAGCTTAGGGGGCGACACTGAAGCTTTCTTT. It is translated as CASSLGGDTEAFF.

The chain carries TRBV3-1 (or the pseudogene TRBV3-2) and TRBJ2-3, with 15 positions matching TRBD2. Germline V gives CDR1 LGHDT, CDR2 YNNKEL (reference sequence). V lost 3 bases to trimming and J lost 5 bases; unmatched junction nucleotides: 3. The CDR3 is 16 residues long. The CDR3, as DNA: TGTGCCAGCAGCCACGGACTAGCGGGGGGGGAAGATACGCAGTATTTT. Translation: CASSHGLAGGEDTQYF.

Here the CDR3 DNA reads TGTGCCAGCAGTTACTCGGGACTACACAATGAGCAGTTCTTC. This sequence encodes CASSYSGLHNEQFF. This chain joins TRBV6-2 or TRBV6-3 and TRBJ2-1; 7 nucleotides line up with TRBD2. The V and J ends lost 0 bases and 5 bases, in that order; junction bases with no gene match: 1. The CDR3 consists of 14 residues. Germline V gene data show CDR1 as MNHEY and CDR2 as SVGEGT.

This sequence joins TRBV27 and TRBJ1-6, with D unclear. The CDR3 is 14 amino acids. The V end was cut by 4 bases, the J end by 7 bases, with 11 bases between. Germline values: CDR1 MNHEY, CDR2 SMNVEV (reference sequence). The DNA for the CDR3 is TGTGCCAGCAGTTCCGGACTGGGGAATTCACCCCTCCACTTT. This codes for CASSSGLGNSPLHF.

V is TRBV3-1 (or the pseudogene TRBV3-2) and J is TRBJ1-3, with TRBD1 as a possible D gene (6 bases). Germline V CDR1 and CDR2: LGHDT, YNNKEL (reference sequence). The CDR3 contains 16 residues. V lost 2 bases to trimming and J lost 0 bases, with 11 bases between them. For the CDR3, the DNA is TGTGCCAGCAGCCAAAAGACAGGCGGCTCTGGAAACACCATATATTTT. Its protein product is CASSQKTGGSGNTIYF.

The rearrangement joins TRBV28 to TRBJ1-5, with D uncertain. The CDR3 contains 12 residues. Trimming pared 8 bases from V and 2 bases from J, leaving 7 bases between. Germline V gene lookup returns CDR1 MDHEN and CDR2 SYDVKM. CDR3 in DNA: TGTGCCAGCGCCACTGGCAATCAGCCCCAGCATTTT. Its protein product is CASATGNQPQHF.

The rearrangement joins TRBV9 to TRBJ2-1; D is tentatively TRBD1 or TRBD2 (5 bases each). Trimming removed 7 bases from V and 8 bases from J, with 13 bases in between. Germline V lookup: CDR1 SGDLS, CDR2 YYNGEE. The CDR3 sequence is 12 residues long. The DNA for the CDR3 is TGTGCCAGCGAGGGGCCCACGGATGAGCAGTTCTTC. This gives the protein CASEGPTDEQFF.

The chain is built from TRBV2 and TRBJ1-6, with D possibly matching TRBD1 (5 bases). Germline V gene sequence: CDR1 SNHLY, CDR2 FYNNEI. With 5 bases removed from V and 9 bases from J, the gap between germline ends came to 20 bases. The CDR3 length is 16 residues. DNA of the CDR3: TGTGCCAGCAGTTCAGACGGGGGGGATGTTGGTTCACCCCTCCACTTT. This sequence encodes CASSSDGGDVGSPLHF.